These 21 T cell receptor beta chains were sequenced from one sample in a study of CD8 T cells in Susac syndrome. Reverse transcription of about 0.5 to 1 ug RNA was carried out with random hexamers. TCRdb reprocessed the immunoSEQ multiplex PCR reads with MiXCR, giving one entry per CDR3 protein. Of around 71,000 distinct CDR3 sequences in the sample, 93% were seen once. What was sequenced was CD4+ T cells from PBMCs. The receptors shown here come from a human donor with Susac syndrome.

This chain connects TRBV21-1 to TRBJ2-3; whether TRBD2, the table's D call, matches the DNA was not checked. TRBV21-1 is reported as a pseudogene. The CDR3 is 15 residues long. The CDR3 here is CASSKGTSAGDTQYF. The CDR3 DNA reads TGTGCCAGCAGCAAAGGGACCAGTGCCGGGGATACGCAGTATTTT.

This sequence joins TRBV7-6 and TRBJ1-2, with a weak D call TRBD1 (6 bases). Germline values: CDR1 SGHVS, CDR2 FNYEAQ. This CDR3 is 16 amino acids long. The ends were cut back, 1 base at V and 5 bases at J, with 17 bases in the middle. The CDR3: CASSLVGGPGQYGYTF. CDR3 in DNA: TGTGCCAGCAGCTTAGTCGGGGGGCCGGGGCAATATGGCTACACCTTC.

This chain joins TRBV6-1 and TRBJ1-1; the D is unclear. This CDR3 spans 17 amino acids. V lost 5 bases to trimming and J lost 1 base, with 20 bases between them. Germline CDR1 MNHNS, CDR2 SASEGT. The CDR3, as DNA: TGTGCCAGCAGTCCTTTTTATTCAGCCCAAGGGAACACTGAAGCTTTCTTT. It is translated as CASSPFYSAQGNTEAFF.

V usage is TRBV19 and J usage is TRBJ2-7, with no clear D. CDR1 and CDR2 from the germline V gene are LNHDA and SQIVND (reference sequence). V shed 4 bases and J shed 7 bases, with 11 bases lying between them. The length of the CDR3 is 12 residues. The CDR3 sequence: CASSTIDREQYF. The CDR3 DNA reads TGTGCCAGTAGTACGATCGATCGGGAGCAGTACTTC.

The chain recombines TRBV20-1 with TRBJ2-7; a weak D match, TRBD1 (5 bases). CDR3 length equals 14 residues. The V gene lost 3 bases and the J gene lost 0 bases, with 12 bases spanning the gap. The germline V gene has CDR1 DFQATT and CDR2 SNEGSKA (reference sequence). The CDR3 loop is CSARGRASSYEQYF. In nucleotides, the CDR3 is TGCAGTGCTAGGGGCAGGGCGTCCTCCTACGAGCAGTACTTC.

This chain connects TRBV6-6 to TRBJ2-3; D is unclear. The J call is in doubt because the DNA end fits TRBJ1-5 better. Germline CDR1 reads MNHNY; CDR2 reads SVGAGI (reference sequence). The CDR3 consists of 11 residues. Written as DNA, the CDR3 is TGTGCCAGCAGTTACCCAGATACGCAGCATTTT. It encodes CASSYPDTQHF.

The genes are TRBV7-3 and TRBJ1-2; 8 bases line up with TRBD1. This CDR3 is 13 amino acids long. V gave up 1 base and J gave up 6 bases; unmatched junction bases: 1. Germline V CDR1 and CDR2: SGHTA, FQGTGA. The CDR3 bases are TGTGCCAGCAGCTTAAACAGGGGGGATGGCTACACCTTC. It translates to CASSLNRGDGYTF.

The chain carries TRBV5-1 and TRBJ1-4; D is unclear. Germline CDR1 SGHRS, CDR2 YFSETQ. V was trimmed by 0 bases and J by 2 bases, leaving 8 bases between them. This CDR3 contains 15 residues. CDR3 coding DNA: TGCGCCAGCAGCTTGGAGGCAGGCACTAATGAAAAACTGTTTTTT. This encodes CASSLEAGTNEKLFF.

The V call is TRBV19, the J call TRBJ1-1; a weak D match, TRBD1 (5 bases). This CDR3 has 14 residues. CDR1 is LNHDA and CDR2 is SQIVND in the germline V gene (reference sequence). V was trimmed by 6 bases and J by 2 bases, leaving 13 bases between them. The CDR3 nucleotides are TGTGCCAGTAGGATGCGGGACGGTAACACTGAAGCTTTCTTT. Its protein is CASRMRDGNTEAFF.

The chain carries TRBV4-1 and TRBJ2-7; no reliable D call. The CDR3 consists of 14 residues. V was trimmed by 2 bases and J by 0 bases, leaving 8 bases between them. CDR1 and CDR2 from the germline V gene are MGHRA and YSYEKL. CDR3 region: CASSQSQFSYEQYF. The CDR3 region has the DNA TGCGCCAGCAGCCAAAGCCAGTTCTCCTACGAGCAGTACTTC.

V is TRBV11-3 and J is TRBJ1-2; tentatively, D is TRBD1 (6 bases). V lost 4 bases, J lost 4 bases, and 7 bases lay in between. From germline, CDR1 is SGHNT and CDR2 YENEEA. CDR3 length: 12 residues. CDR3 residues: CASSSGVYGYTF. CDR3 DNA: TGTGCCAGCAGCTCAGGGGTCTATGGCTACACCTTC.

The V gene is TRBV28, the J gene TRBJ2-3; D is unclear. Germline values: CDR1 MDHEN, CDR2 SYDVKM. This CDR3 has 14 amino acids. Trimming shortened V by 7 bases and J by 6 bases, and 17 bases separated the two germline ends. The CDR3: CASTQWGIGDTQYF. CDR3 coding DNA: TGTGCCAGCACCCAGTGGGGTATAGGGGATACGCAGTATTTT.

CDR3 nucleotide sequence: TGTGCCAGCAGTATAAGATCCGGGGAGCTGTTTTTT. It translates to CASSIRSGELFF. The rearrangement uses TRBV28 and TRBJ2-2, with unresolved D. V gave up 5 bases and J gave up 6 bases, with 7 bases separating them. There are 12 residues in the CDR3. Germline CDR1 MDHEN, CDR2 SYDVKM.

This chain joins TRBV19 and TRBJ1-5, with 7 bases that match TRBD1. Per the germline V gene, CDR1 is LNHDA and CDR2 is SQIVND (reference sequence). Losses at the gene ends were 5 bases for V and 5 bases for J; bases not matched to a gene: 12. CDR3 length: 16 amino acids. The CDR3 nucleotides read TGTGCCAGTAGTCGACGACAGGGAAGCGCCGATCAGCCCCAGCATTTT. Translating gives CASSRRQGSADQPQHF.

This rearrangement joins TRBV10-3 to TRBJ1-4; D is possibly TRBD1 (5 bases). The V gene's germline CDR1 is ENHRY and CDR2 SYGVKD. The CDR3 has 15 residues. V was clipped by 6 bases and J by 5 bases, with 16 bases between them. In nucleotides, the CDR3 is TGTGCCATCAGGTCGGGAGGGGCGTCAAATGAAAAACTGTTTTTT. As protein: CAIRSGGASNEKLFF.

This clonotype has just one count. V and J are TRBV2 and TRBJ2-7; D unresolved. Germline-derived CDR1 and CDR2 are SNHLY and FYNNEI. The CDR3 sequence is 12 residues long. Between the trimmed V and J ends, which lost 8 bases and 3 bases, there was a span of 11 bases. The CDR3 nucleotides are TGTGCCAGCCTGGTCCTGGGCTACGAGCAGTACTTC. This gives the protein CASLVLGYEQYF.

The chain combines TRBV6-5 with TRBJ1-4, with no clear D. Germline lookup yields CDR1 MNHEY and CDR2 SVGAGI. The CDR3 spans 13 residues. V was shortened by 5 bases and J by 4 bases, with 8 bases between the two germline ends. The CDR3 bases are TGTGCCAGCAGTCTTAGTCTTAATGAAAAACTGTTTTTT. Its protein product is CASSLSLNEKLFF.

This rearrangement joins TRBV7-2 to TRBJ2-2; possible D gene TRBD1, 6 bases. This CDR3 spans 16 amino acids. Germline V gene data show CDR1 as SGHTA and CDR2 as FQGNSA. The ends were cut back, 5 bases at V and 0 bases at J, with 13 bases in the middle. As DNA, the CDR3 is TGTGCCAGCAGCCACGACAGGTCCTCGAACACCGGGGAGCTGTTTTTT. Translated: CASSHDRSSNTGELFF. The entire variable domain, with the rest obtained from reference TRBV7-2 and TRBJ2-2, is as follows: GAGVSQSPSNKVTEKGKDVELRCDPISGHTALYWYRQSLGQGLEFLIYFQGNSAPDKSGLPSDRFSAERTGGSVSTLTIQRTQQEDSAVYLCASSHDRSSNTGELFFGEGSRLTVL.

This clonotype came up once. The genes are TRBV2 and TRBJ1-5; D remains unclear. The CDR3 is 14 residues long. Trimming pared 4 bases from V and 6 bases from J, leaving 13 bases between. Germline CDR1 reads SNHLY; CDR2 reads FYNNEI. The CDR3 region is CASSAQEPVQPQHF. The DNA for the CDR3 is TGTGCCAGCAGTGCACAAGAGCCAGTTCAGCCCCAGCATTTT.

The chain recombines TRBV20-1 with TRBJ1-1; maybe TRBD1 (5 bases). V was cut by 0 bases and J by 3 bases, with 11 bases left in between. The CDR3 has 14 residues. The germline V gene encodes CDR1 DFQATT and CDR2 SNEGSKA (reference sequence). The CDR3 loop is CSARDGARDTEAFF. In DNA form, the CDR3 reads TGCAGTGCTAGAGATGGGGCCAGGGACACTGAAGCTTTCTTT.

This clonotype has only one observation. The chain has TRBV28 and TRBJ1-5, with D hard to call. This CDR3 is built from 14 residues. Per germline, CDR1 MDHEN and CDR2 SYDVKM. The V and J ends lost 6 bases and 2 bases respectively, with 11 bases between them. The CDR3 protein is CASSSPQGNQPQHF. The CDR3 DNA sequence: TGTGCCAGCAGCTCCCCCCAGGGCAATCAGCCCCAGCATTTT.